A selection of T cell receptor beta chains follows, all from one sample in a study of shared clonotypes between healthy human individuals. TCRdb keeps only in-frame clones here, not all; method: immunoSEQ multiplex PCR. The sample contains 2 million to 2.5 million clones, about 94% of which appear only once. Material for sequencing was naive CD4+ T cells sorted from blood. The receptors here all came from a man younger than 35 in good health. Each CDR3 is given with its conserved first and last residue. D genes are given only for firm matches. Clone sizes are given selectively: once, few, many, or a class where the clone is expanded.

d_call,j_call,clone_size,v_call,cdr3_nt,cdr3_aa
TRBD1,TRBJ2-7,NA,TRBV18,TGTGCCAGCTCACCATCTGGGACAGGGTTCGAGCAGTACTTC,CASSPSGTGFEQYF
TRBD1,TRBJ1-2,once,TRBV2,TGTGCCAGCAGTTCCCCTGACAGGGGGAGCTATGGCTACACCTTC,CASSSPDRGSYGYTF
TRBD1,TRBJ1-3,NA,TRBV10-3,TGTGCCATCAGTGGCACAGGGGAGTTATTATCCGCCATATATTTT,CAISGTGELLSAIYF
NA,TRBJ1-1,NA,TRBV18,TGTGCCAGCTCACCACCTGGGGAATACCCGGGACGTGAAGCTTTCTTT,CASSPPGEYPGREAFF
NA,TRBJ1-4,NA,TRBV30,TGTGCCTGGATGGGGGAGCCTAATGAAAAACTGTTTTTT,CAWMGEPNEKLFF
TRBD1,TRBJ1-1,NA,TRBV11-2,TGTGCCAGCAGCTCGGGACAGTCCTACACTGAAGCTTTCTTT,CASSSGQSYTEAFF
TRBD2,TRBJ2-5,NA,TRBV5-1,TGCGCCAGCAGCTTAAGGACTAGTCTTCAAGAGACCCAGTACTTC,CASSLRTSLQETQYF
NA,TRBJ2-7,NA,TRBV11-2,TGTGCCAGCAGCTTAGGGCGGGACTACGAGCAGTACTTC,CASSLGRDYEQYF
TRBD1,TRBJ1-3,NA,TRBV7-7,TGTGCTAGCCACCGGGACAGGGAAGGTAGGTGCGGAAACACCATATATTTT,CASHRDREGRCGNTIYF
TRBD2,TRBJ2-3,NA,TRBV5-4,TGTGCCAGCAGCCGCGGGGGGGCCTCAGATACGCAGTATTTT,CASSRGGASDTQYF
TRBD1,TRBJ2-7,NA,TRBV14,TGTGCCAGCAGCCAAGGTGGTAAGGGACAGGCAGACGAGCAGTACTTC,CASSQGGKGQADEQYF
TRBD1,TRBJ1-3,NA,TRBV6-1,TGTGCCATCAGTTCGACAGGGCTCTCTGGAAACACCATATATTTT,CAISSTGLSGNTIYF
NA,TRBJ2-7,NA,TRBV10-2,TGCGCCAGCACTAGGGGACCCTCCTACGAGCAGTACTTC,CASTRGPSYEQYF
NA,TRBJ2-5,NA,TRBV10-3,TGTGCCATCAGTGAGCGTACAGTTACCGGTGGGGAGACCCAGTACTTC,CAISERTVTGGETQYF
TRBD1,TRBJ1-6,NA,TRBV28,TGTGCCAGCAGTCCACCCCGGGACAGGACCTTATATTCACCCCTCCACTTT,CASSPPRDRTLYSPLHF
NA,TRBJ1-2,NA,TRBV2,TGTGCCAGCTTCAGGGTGGTCGACTATGGCTACACCTTC,CASFRVVDYGYTF
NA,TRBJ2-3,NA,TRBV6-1,TGTGCCAGCAGTGAAACGACTCCGAGGGGCACAGATACGCAGTATTTT,CASSETTPRGTDTQYF
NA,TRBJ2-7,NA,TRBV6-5,TGTGCCAGCAGCGGAGGGTCCTCAAGCTCCTACGAGCAGTACTTC,CASSGGSSSSYEQYF
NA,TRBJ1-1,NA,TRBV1,TGCACCAGCAGCCTACACAAGGGACAGGGCGGGACTGAAGCTTTCTTT,CTSSLHKGQGGTEAFF
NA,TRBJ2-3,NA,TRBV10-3,TGTGCCATCAGTGATGTATTAGGACTCTCAACCCGAGGGGCAGATACGCAGTATTTT,CAISDVLGLSTRGADTQYF
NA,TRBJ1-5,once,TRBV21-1,TGTGCCAGCAGCAAACCGGATCCTAGCAATCAGCCCCAGCATTTT,CASSKPDPSNQPQHF
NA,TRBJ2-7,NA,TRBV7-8,TGTGCCAGCAGCTCCGGCTCTGTTTCCTACGAGCAGTACTTC,CASSSGSVSYEQYF
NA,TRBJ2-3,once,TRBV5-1,TGCGCCAGCAGCTTGGCCAGGGGAGGAGGCACAGATACGCAGTATTTT,CASSLARGGGTDTQYF
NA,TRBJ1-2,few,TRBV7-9,TGTGCCAGCAGTCTTCGGGACGGCTATGGCTACACCTTC,CASSLRDGYGYTF
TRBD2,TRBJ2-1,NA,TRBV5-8,TGTGCCAGCAGCCCCGGGACTAGCGGGAGGAGGTCATGGTTTGAGCAGTTCTTC,CASSPGTSGRRSWFEQFF
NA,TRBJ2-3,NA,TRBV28,TGTGCCAGCAGTAGGCCCCCCACAGATACGCAGTATTTT,CASSRPPTDTQYF
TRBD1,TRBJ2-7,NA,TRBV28,TGTGCCACGCTCCGGGACAGCCGCTCCTACGAGCAGTACTTC,CATLRDSRSYEQYF
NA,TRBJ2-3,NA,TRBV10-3,TGTGCCATCGGGGGGACCACAGATACGCAGTATTTT,CAIGGTTDTQYF
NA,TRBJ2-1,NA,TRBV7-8,TGTGCCAGCAGCCCGCGGACCTCCCCCTCTTACAATGAGCAGTTCTTC,CASSPRTSPSYNEQFF